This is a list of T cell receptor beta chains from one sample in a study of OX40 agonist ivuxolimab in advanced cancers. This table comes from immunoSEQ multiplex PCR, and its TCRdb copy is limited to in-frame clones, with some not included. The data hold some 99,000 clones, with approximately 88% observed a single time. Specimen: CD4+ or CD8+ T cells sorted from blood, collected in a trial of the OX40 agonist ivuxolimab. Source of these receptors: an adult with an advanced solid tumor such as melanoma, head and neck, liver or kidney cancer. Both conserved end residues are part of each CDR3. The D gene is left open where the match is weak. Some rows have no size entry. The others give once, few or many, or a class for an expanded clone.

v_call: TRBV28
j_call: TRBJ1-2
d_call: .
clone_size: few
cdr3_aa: CASSSKGYTF
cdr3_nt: TGTGCCAGCAGTTCGAAAGGCTACACCTTC

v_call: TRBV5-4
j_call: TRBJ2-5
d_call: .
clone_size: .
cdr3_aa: CAARGGAEETQYF
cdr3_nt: TGTGCCGCGCGTGGGGGGGCCGAGGAGACCCAGTACTTC

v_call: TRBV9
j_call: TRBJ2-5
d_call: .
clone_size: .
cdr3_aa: CASSGTVQETQYF
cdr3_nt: TGTGCCAGCAGCGGGACAGTCCAAGAGACCCAGTACTTC

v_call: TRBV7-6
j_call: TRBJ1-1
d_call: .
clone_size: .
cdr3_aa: CASSSVTGTEAFF
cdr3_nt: TGTGCCAGCAGCTCCGTCACTGGCACTGAAGCTTTCTTT

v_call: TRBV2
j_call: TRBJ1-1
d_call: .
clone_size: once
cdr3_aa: CASSGGAVLNTEAFF
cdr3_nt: TGTGCCAGCAGTGGGGGGGCAGTCCTGAACACTGAAGCTTTCTTT

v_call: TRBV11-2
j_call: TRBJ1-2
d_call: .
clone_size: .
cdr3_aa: CASSLVAGDYGYTF
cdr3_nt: TGTGCCAGCAGCTTAGTCGCAGGGGACTATGGCTACACCTTC

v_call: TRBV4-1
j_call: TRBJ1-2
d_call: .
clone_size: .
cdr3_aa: CASSQVSGFSNYGYTF
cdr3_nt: TGCGCCAGCAGCCAAGTGTCAGGGTTCAGTAACTATGGCTACACCTTC

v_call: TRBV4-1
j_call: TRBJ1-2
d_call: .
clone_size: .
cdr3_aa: CASSQKGAHGYTF
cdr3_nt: TGCGCCAGCAGCCAAAAGGGAGCCCATGGCTACACCTTC

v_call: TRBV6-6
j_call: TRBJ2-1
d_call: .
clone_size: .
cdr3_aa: CASSYQGPTTGSEQFF
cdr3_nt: TGTGCCAGCAGTTATCAGGGACCGACGACCGGTAGTGAGCAGTTCTTC

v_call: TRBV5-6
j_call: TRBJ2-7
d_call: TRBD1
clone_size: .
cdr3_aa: CASSLQQGAYEQYF
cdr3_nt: TGTGCCAGCAGCTTGCAACAGGGGGCTTACGAGCAGTACTTC

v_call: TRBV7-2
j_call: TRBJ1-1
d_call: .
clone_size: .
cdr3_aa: CASSLVRSFTEAFF
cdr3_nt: TGTGCCAGCAGCTTAGTTCGGAGTTTCACTGAAGCTTTCTTT

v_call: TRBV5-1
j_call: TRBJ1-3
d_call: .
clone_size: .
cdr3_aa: CASSFTAGGNTIYF
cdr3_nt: TGCGCCAGCAGCTTCACTGCAGGGGGAAACACCATATATTTT

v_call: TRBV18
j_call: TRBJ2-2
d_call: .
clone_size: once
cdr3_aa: CASSPRDKNTGELFF
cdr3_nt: TGTGCCAGCTCACCAAGGGACAAAAACACCGGGGAGCTGTTTTTT

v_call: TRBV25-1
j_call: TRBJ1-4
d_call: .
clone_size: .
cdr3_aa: CASRGPTNEKLFF
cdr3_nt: TGTGCCAGCAGGGGGCCCACTAATGAAAAACTGTTTTTT

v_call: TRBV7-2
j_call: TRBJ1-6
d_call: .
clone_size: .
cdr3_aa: CASSLLVQGTTPLHF
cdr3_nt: TGTGCCAGCAGCTTACTTGTCCAGGGTACAACACCCCTCCACTTT

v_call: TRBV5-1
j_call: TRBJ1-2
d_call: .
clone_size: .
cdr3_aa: CASSPSTGNYGYTF
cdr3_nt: TGCGCCAGCAGCCCAAGTACGGGTAACTATGGCTACACCTTC

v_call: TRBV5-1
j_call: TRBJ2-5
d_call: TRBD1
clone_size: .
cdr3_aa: CASSLGPRGETQYF
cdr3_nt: TGCGCCAGCAGCTTGGGTCCCAGGGGGGAGACCCAGTACTTC